The clone carrying this TCR beta chain was detected ten times or more. Its antigen is not identified. At the time of active disease, bone marrow was collected from every patient. The library was built from around 400 ng RNA with molecular barcoded adaptors for alpha/delta and beta/gamma chains. TCRdb called the reads again in MiXCR, with one record for every CDR3 protein. Of about 57,000 distinct CDR3 sequences listed, 14% were seen once; the top ten hold 45%. CDR3 length: 14 amino acids. Trimming shortened V by 4 bases and J by 1 base, and 10 bases separated the two germline ends. Germline CDR1 is MNHNS and CDR2 is SASEGT. The sample originates from a study of read filtering for tumor transcriptome and immune sequencing. Study-level information: Revised staging placed under ten patients in R-ISS I, about 17 in II, more than five in III.

The study's findings and limits: Correlation between methods rose after single-read clonotypes were removed. The CD138-negative fraction was mixed bone marrow immune cells, not pure T cells.

Input material: a population of CD138-negative cells sorted from bone marrow. The sequence derives from a donor at least 40 years old with multiple myeloma. V and J are TRBV6-1 and TRBJ1-1; D is undetermined. CDR3 sequence reads: CASSARTRNTEAFF. DNA of the CDR3: TGTGCCAGCAGTGCCAGGACTAGGAACACTGAAGCTTTCTTT.